The 10 T cell receptor beta chains below were found in one sample sequenced in a study of blood T cell repertoires in COVID-19. Some clones are missing from TCRdb's copy, which holds only in-frame ones; the method was immunoSEQ multiplex PCR. The sample includes over 110,000 clones, 87% seen only once; the top ten take approximately 11%. Input material: PBMCs or T cells enriched from blood (not recorded which). These receptors came from a man aged 55 to 70 who had recovered from COVID-19.

The chain combines TRBV4-1 with TRBJ2-5, with 8 bases identical to TRBD2. Germline V gene sequence: CDR1 MGHRA, CDR2 YSYEKL. The CDR3 loop spans 15 amino acids. With 5 bases clipped from V and 4 bases from J, the junction kept 9 bases outside the gene matches. CDR3 in DNA: TGCGCCAGCAGCTACCGACCGGGACTAGTAGAGACCCAGTACTTC. This codes for CASSYRPGLVETQYF.

The V call is TRBV3-1 (or the pseudogene TRBV3-2), the J call TRBJ2-1; D is perhaps TRBD2 (5 bases). V dropped 0 bases and J dropped 6 bases, with 12 bases sitting between them. Germline CDR1 reads LGHDT; CDR2 reads YNNKEL (reference sequence). The CDR3 covers 15 residues. The CDR3 here is CASSQEQRYGNEQFF. In DNA, the CDR3 is TGTGCCAGCAGCCAAGAACAGCGGTACGGCAATGAGCAGTTCTTC.

The J gene is TRBJ1-1, the V gene TRBV9; D is ambiguous. The CDR3 totals 11 residues. The ends were cut back, 2 bases at V and 5 bases at J, with 4 bases in the middle. Germline loops: CDR1 SGDLS, CDR2 YYNGEE. CDR3 in amino acids: CASSVRTEAFF. CDR3 DNA: TGTGCCAGCAGCGTGAGGACTGAAGCTTTCTTT.

This chain uses TRBV28 with TRBJ2-5, with TRBD1 identical over 7 bases. CDR1 and CDR2 (germline): MDHEN, SYDVKM. The CDR3 loop spans 15 amino acids. V trimming: 4 bases; J trimming: 3 bases; junction bases outside the gene matches: 8. The DNA for the CDR3 is TGTGCCAGCAGTTCCAGGGGGTTAGGGGAAGAGACCCAGTACTTC. This translates into CASSSRGLGEETQYF.

V and J are TRBV6-5 and TRBJ1-5; no reliable D call. The V end was cut by 4 bases, the J end by 4 bases, with 8 bases between. CDR1 is MNHEY and CDR2 is SVGAGI in the germline V gene. The CDR3 length is 13 residues. DNA for the CDR3: TGTGCCAGCAGTTCCTACAGAAATCAGCCCCAGCATTTT. Translating gives CASSSYRNQPQHF.

This sequence joins TRBV28 and TRBJ1-1, with D tentatively TRBD1 (6 bases). Germline lookup yields CDR1 MDHEN and CDR2 SYDVKM. The CDR3 loop spans 15 amino acids. Trimming cost V 6 bases and J 0 bases, with 14 bases left between them. CDR3 sequence (DNA): TGTGCCAGCAGCTCAGGGGTCCTACTGAACACTGAAGCTTTCTTT. It codes for CASSSGVLLNTEAFF.

This clone was seen a handful of times. This chain links TRBV7-8 with TRBJ2-7, with 9 bases that match TRBD2. The germline CDR1 and CDR2 sequences are SGHVS and FQNEAQ. The CDR3 has 15 amino acids. Unmatched junction bases numbered 5, after V lost 3 bases and J lost 2 bases. The CDR3 protein is CASSFSAGGTYEQYF. In DNA form, the CDR3 reads TGTGCCAGCAGCTTCTCAGCGGGAGGAACCTACGAGCAGTACTTC.

The chain employs TRBV15 and TRBJ1-5; D ambiguous. Per germline, CDR1 LNHNV and CDR2 YYDKDF (reference sequence). The CDR3 length is 15 residues. V was cut by 5 bases and J by 6 bases, with 17 bases left in between. The CDR3, as DNA: TGTGCCACCAGCCCAAGCGGTAGGGATGCTCAGCCCCAGCATTTT. Protein product: CATSPSGRDAQPQHF.

The chain links TRBV12-3 or TRBV12-4 to TRBJ1-1; 12 bases line up with TRBD1. V lost 8 bases and J lost 5; bases outside the gene matches: 3. The CDR3 sequence is 13 residues long. As DNA, the CDR3 is TGTGCCAGCGGGGACAGGGGGCCTACTGAAGCTTTCTTT. This sequence encodes CASGDRGPTEAFF.

The chain employs TRBV18 and TRBJ1-1, with 10 bases aligning to TRBD1. V lost 0 bases, J lost 7 bases, and 5 bases stayed unmatched. The CDR3 contains 15 residues. Germline loops: CDR1 KGHSH, CDR2 LQKENI. Here the CDR3 reads CASSPPGQGLIEAFF. The CDR3 bases are TGTGCCAGCTCACCACCGGGACAGGGGTTGATTGAAGCTTTCTTT.